This entry is about one T cell receptor (beta chain). No antigen is known for it. The PCR used 60 Vbeta and 13 Jbeta primers. Sequencing used immunoSEQ multiplex PCR; TCRdb keeps in-frame clones, though not all of them. The sample includes roughly 100,000 clones, about four fifths of them seen just once. The CDR3 is 15 residues long. The junction had 12 bases not matched to a gene; V was cut back by 4 bases and J by 6 bases. Looked up from germline, CDR1 is SQVTM and CDR2 is ANQGSEA. The data belong to a study of cytomegalovirus exposure and HLA in healthy donors. Study as a whole: One earlier analysis, a look at some 180 million T cells, found almost 120 million unique TCR beta sequences. Overall study results and limits: The listing of 150 or so TCR beta chains classed them as cytomegalovirus-associated. In vitro confirmation showed three CMV-associated chains to be CMV antigen specific.

The TCR sequence derives from a female donor in good health and CMV-seropositive. The source material was PBMCs. This sequence joins TRBV29-1 and TRBJ2-1; 7 bases match TRBD2. The DNA for the CDR3 is TGCAGCGTTGGGCCTCTAGCGGTAATCTGCAATGAGCAGTTCTTC. Its translation is CSVGPLAVICNEQFF.